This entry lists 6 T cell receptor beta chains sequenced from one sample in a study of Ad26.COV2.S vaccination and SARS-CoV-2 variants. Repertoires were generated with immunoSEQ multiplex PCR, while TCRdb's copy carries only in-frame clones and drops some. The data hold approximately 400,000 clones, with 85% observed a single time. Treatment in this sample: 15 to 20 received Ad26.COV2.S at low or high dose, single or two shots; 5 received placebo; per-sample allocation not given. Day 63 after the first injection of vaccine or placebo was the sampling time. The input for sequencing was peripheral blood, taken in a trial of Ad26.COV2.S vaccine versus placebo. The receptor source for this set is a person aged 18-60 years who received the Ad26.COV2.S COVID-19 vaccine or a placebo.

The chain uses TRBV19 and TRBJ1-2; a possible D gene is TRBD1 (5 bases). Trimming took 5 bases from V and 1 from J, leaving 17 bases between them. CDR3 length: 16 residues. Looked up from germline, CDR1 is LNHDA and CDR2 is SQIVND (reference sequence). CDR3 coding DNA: TGTGCCAGTAGTTCTAGCCAACTGACAGTTAACTATGGCTACACCTTC. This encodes CASSSSQLTVNYGYTF.

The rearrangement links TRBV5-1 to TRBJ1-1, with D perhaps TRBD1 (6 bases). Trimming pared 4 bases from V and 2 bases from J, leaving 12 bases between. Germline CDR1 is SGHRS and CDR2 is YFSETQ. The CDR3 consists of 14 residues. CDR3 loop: CASSPIGGNTEAFF. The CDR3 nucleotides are TGCGCCAGCAGCCCAATAGGGGGAAACACTGAAGCTTTCTTT.

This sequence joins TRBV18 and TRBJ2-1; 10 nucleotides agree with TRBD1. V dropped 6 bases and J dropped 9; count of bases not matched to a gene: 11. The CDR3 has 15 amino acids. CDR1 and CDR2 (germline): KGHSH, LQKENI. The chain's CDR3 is CASSFIGTGVTEQFF. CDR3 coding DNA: TGTGCCAGCTCCTTTATCGGGACAGGGGTTACTGAGCAGTTCTTC.

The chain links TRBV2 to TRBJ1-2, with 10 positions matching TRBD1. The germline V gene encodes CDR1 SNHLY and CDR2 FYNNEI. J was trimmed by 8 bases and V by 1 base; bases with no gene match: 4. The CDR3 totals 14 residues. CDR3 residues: CASSEGQGASGYTF. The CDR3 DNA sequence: TGTGCCAGCAGTGAAGGACAGGGGGCGTCGGGCTACACCTTC.

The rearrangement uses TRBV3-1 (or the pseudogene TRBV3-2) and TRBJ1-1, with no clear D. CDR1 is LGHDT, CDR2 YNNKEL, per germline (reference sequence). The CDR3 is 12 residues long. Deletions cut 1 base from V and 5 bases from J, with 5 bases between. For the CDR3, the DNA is TGTGCCAGCAGCCAAGTATGGACTGAAGCTTTCTTT. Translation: CASSQVWTEAFF.

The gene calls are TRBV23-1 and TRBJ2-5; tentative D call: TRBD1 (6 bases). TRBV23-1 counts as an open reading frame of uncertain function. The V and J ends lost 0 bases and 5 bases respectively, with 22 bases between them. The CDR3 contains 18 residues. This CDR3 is CASSQSTSPGELRETQYF. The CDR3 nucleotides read TGCGCCAGCAGTCAATCTACGTCTCCAGGGGAGCTTAGGGAGACCCAGTACTTC.